A single sample gave rise to the 3 T cell receptor beta chains below, sequenced in a study of Ad26.COV2.S vaccination and SARS-CoV-2 variants. The treatment: around 19 received Ad26.COV2.S at low or high dose, single or two shots; five or six received placebo; per-sample allocation not given. Vaccine and placebo recipients were sampled on day 63 after the first injection. Sequencing used immunoSEQ multiplex PCR; TCRdb keeps in-frame clones, though not all of them. Found here are about 350,000 clones, approximately 86% of them singletons; the top ten hold around 10%. Sequenced here: peripheral blood, sampled in a trial of Ad26.COV2.S vaccine versus placebo. The receptors were sampled from a person between 18 and 60 years old who received the Ad26.COV2.S COVID-19 vaccine or a placebo.

The gene calls are TRBV5-1 and TRBJ1-1; a possible D gene is TRBD1 (5 bases). Trimming pared 7 bases from V and 4 bases from J, leaving 23 bases between. Germline V gives CDR1 SGHRS, CDR2 YFSETQ. The CDR3 loop spans 16 amino acids. This CDR3 reads CASGKVKGARSTEAFF. In nucleotides, the CDR3 is TGCGCCAGCGGGAAGGTGAAAGGGGCTCGGAGCACTGAAGCTTTCTTT.

This clone was seen just once. The V gene is TRBV28, the J gene TRBJ2-7, with no clear D. The germline CDR1 and CDR2 sequences are MDHEN and SYDVKM. This CDR3 comprises 15 residues. V lost 7 bases and J lost 2, with 18 bases in between. The DNA for the CDR3 is TGTGCCAGCACCACCGTGGGGAATGGTCCCTACGAGCAGTACTTC. This translates into CASTTVGNGPYEQYF.

The chain combines TRBV11-2 with TRBJ2-2, with D unclear. Per the germline V gene, CDR1 is SGHAT and CDR2 is FQNNGV. V gave up 2 bases and J gave up 6 bases, with 7 bases separating them. The CDR3 runs 13 residues. In DNA, the CDR3 is TGTGCCAGCAGCTTATTTAGTCCCGGGGAGCTGTTTTTT. Translating gives CASSLFSPGELFF. Supplemented by reference TRBV11-2 and TRBJ2-2, the full variable domain reads EAGVAQSPRYKIIEKRQSVAFWCNPISGHATLYWYQQILGQGPKLLIQFQNNGVVDDSQLPKDRFSAERLKGVDSTLKIQPAKLEDSAVYLCASSLFSPGELFFGEGSRLTVL.